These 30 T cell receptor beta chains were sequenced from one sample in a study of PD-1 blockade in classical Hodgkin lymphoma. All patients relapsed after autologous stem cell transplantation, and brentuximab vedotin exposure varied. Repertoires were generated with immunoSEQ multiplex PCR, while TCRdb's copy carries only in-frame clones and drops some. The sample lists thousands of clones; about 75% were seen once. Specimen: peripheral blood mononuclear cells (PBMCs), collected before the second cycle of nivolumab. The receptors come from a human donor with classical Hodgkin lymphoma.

In DNA form, the CDR3 reads TGTGCCAGCTCACCTGGGACAGGGGGCTACGAGCAGTACTTC. Protein sequence: CASSPGTGGYEQYF. This chain uses TRBV18 with TRBJ2-7; 11 nucleotides align to TRBD1. From germline, CDR1 is KGHSH and CDR2 LQKENI. The CDR3 has 14 amino acids. Germline trimming cut 3 bases from V and 3 bases from J; bases unmatched to any gene: 1.

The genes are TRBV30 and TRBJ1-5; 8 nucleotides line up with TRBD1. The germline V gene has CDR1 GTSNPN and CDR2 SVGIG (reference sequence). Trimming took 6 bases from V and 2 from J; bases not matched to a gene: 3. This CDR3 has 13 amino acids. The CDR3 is CACGGQGNQPQHF. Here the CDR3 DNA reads TGTGCCTGCGGGGGACAGGGCAATCAGCCCCAGCATTTT.

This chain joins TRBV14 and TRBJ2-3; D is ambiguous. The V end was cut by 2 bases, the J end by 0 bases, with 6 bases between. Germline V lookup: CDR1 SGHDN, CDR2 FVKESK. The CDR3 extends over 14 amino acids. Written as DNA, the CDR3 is TGTGCCAGCAGCCAATGGGTTAGCACAGATACGCAGTATTTT. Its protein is CASSQWVSTDTQYF.

Here the CDR3 DNA reads TGCAGTGCTAGGGCACAAGTTGGCTACACCTTC. This gives the protein CSARAQVGYTF. The chain employs TRBV20-1 and TRBJ1-2, with D uncertain. The CDR3 is made up of 11 amino acids. Trimming pared 3 bases from V and 7 bases from J, leaving 9 bases between. CDR1 is DFQATT, CDR2 SNEGSKA, per germline (reference sequence).

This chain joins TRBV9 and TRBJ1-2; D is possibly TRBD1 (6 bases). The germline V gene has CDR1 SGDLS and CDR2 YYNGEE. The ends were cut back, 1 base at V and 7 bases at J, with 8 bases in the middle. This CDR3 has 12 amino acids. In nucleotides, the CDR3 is TGTGCCAGCAGCGTACCAGGGGCTGGCTACACCTTC. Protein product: CASSVPGAGYTF.

The chain's CDR3 is CASSLDESHSPLHF. In nucleotides, the CDR3 is TGTGCCAGCAGCTTAGACGAGAGCCATTCACCCCTCCACTTT. The chain carries TRBV7-9 and TRBJ1-6, with D unclear. The CDR3 totals 14 residues. Germline values: CDR1 SEHNR, CDR2 FQNEAQ (reference sequence). Trimming stripped 1 base from V and 8 bases from J, with 9 bases between. The entire variable domain, with the rest obtained from reference TRBV7-9 and TRBJ1-6, is as follows: DTGVSQNPRHKITKRGQNVTFRCDPISEHNRLYWYRQTLGQGPEFLTYFQNEAQLEKSRLLSDRFSAERPKGSFSTLEIQRTEQGDSAMYLCASSLDESHSPLHFGNGTRLTVT.

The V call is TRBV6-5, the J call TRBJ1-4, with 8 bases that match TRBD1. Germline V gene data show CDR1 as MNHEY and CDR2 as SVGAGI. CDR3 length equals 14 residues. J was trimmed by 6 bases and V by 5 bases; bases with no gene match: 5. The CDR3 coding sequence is TGTGCCAGCAGTCAGACAGGGGTCCATGAAAAACTGTTTTTT. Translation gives CASSQTGVHEKLFF.

CDR3 amino acids: CASGAGTALNTEAFF. CDR3 DNA: TGTGCCAGCGGAGCCGGGACAGCTTTGAACACTGAAGCTTTCTTT. The rearrangement links TRBV5-8 to TRBJ1-1, with TRBD1 matching over 7 bases. V shed 7 bases, J shed 0 bases, and the junction held 9 bases outside the gene matches. CDR1 and CDR2 (germline): SGHTS, YDEGEE. The CDR3 extends over 15 amino acids.

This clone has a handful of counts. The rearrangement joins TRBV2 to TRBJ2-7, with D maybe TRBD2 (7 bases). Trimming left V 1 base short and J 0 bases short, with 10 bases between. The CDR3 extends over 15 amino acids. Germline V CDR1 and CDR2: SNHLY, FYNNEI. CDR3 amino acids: CASSEGGGGSYEQYF. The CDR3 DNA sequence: TGTGCCAGCAGTGAAGGGGGGGGCGGCTCCTACGAGCAGTACTTC.

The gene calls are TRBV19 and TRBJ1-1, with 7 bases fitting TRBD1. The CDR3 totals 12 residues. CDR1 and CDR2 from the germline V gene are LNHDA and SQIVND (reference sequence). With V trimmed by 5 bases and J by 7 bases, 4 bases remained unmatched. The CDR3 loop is CASSFRQGEAFF. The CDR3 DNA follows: TGTGCCAGTAGTTTCCGACAGGGTGAAGCTTTCTTT. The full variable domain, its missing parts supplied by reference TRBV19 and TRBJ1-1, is DGGITQSPKYLFRKEGQNVTLSCEQNLNHDAMYWYRQDPGQGLRLIYYSQIVNDFQKGDIAEGYSVSREKKESFPLTVTSAQKNPTAFYLCASSFRQGEAFFGQGTRLTVV.

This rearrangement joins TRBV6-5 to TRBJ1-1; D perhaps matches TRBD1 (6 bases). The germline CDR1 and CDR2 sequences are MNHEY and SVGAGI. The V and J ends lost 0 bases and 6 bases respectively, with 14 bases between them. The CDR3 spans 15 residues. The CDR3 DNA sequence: TGTGCCAGCAGTTACTCGAACGGGGGCAACGCTGAAGCTTTCTTT. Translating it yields CASSYSNGGNAEAFF.

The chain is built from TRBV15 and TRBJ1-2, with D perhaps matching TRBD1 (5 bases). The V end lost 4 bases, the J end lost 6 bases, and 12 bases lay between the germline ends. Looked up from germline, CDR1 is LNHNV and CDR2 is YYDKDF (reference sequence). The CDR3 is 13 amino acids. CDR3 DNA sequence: TGTGCCACCAGCATGGGCCAAGGGGATGGCTACACCTTC. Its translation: CATSMGQGDGYTF.

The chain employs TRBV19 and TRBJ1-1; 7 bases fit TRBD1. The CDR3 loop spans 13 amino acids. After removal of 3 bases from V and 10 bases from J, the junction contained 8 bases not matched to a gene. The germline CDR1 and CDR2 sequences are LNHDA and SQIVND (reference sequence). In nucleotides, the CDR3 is TGTGCCAGTAGTATCTTCGCAGGGGGGACAGCTTTCTTT. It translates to CASSIFAGGTAFF.

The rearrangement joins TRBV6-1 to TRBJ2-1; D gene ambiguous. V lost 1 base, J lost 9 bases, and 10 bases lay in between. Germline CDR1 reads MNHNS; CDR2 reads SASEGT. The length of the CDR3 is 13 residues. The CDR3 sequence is CASSEVNWGEQFF. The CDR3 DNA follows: TGTGCCAGCAGTGAAGTGAATTGGGGTGAGCAGTTCTTC.

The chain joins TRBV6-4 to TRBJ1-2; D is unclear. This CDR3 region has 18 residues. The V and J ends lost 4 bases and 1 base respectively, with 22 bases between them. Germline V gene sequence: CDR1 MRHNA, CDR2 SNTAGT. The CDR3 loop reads CASSVVWRIAVYNYGYTF. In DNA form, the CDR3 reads TGTGCCAGCAGTGTCGTCTGGCGGATCGCCGTTTATAACTATGGCTACACCTTC.

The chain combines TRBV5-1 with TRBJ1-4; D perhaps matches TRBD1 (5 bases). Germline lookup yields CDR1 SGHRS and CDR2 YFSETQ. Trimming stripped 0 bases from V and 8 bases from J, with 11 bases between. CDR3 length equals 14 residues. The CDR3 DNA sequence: TGCGCCAGCAGCTTGGACAGGTTTAAGGAAAAACTGTTTTTT. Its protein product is CASSLDRFKEKLFF.

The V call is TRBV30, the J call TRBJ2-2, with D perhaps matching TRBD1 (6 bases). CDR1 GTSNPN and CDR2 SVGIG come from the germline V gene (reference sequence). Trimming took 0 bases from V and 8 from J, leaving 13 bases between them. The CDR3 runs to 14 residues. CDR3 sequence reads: CAWSVGTNSGELFF. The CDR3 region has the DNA TGTGCCTGGAGTGTAGGGACAAACTCAGGGGAGCTGTTTTTT. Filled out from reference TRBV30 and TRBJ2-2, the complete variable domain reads SQTIHQWPATLVQPVGSPLSLECTVEGTSNPNLYWYRQAAGRGLQLLFYSVGIGQISSEVPQNLSASRPQDRQFILSSKKLLLSDSGFYLCAWSVGTNSGELFFGEGSRLTVL.

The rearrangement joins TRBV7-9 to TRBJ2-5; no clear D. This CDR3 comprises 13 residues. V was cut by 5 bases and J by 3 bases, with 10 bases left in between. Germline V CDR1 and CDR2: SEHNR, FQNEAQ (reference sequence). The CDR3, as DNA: TGTGCCAGCAGCAAGGAACGCGAAGAGACCCAGTACTTC. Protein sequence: CASSKEREETQYF.

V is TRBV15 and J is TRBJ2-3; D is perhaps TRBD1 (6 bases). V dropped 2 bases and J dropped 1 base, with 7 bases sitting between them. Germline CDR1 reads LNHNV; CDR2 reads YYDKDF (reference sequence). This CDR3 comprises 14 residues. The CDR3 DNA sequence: TGTGCCACCAGCAGACGGACAGGCACAGATACGCAGTATTTT. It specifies CATSRRTGTDTQYF.

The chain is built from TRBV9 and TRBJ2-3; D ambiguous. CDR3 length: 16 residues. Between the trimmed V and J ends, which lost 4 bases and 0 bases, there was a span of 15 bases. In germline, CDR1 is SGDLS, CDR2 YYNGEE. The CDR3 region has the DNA TGTGCCAGCAGCCGCCTTAGCTCCGCTAGCACAGATACGCAGTATTTT. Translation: CASSRLSSASTDTQYF.

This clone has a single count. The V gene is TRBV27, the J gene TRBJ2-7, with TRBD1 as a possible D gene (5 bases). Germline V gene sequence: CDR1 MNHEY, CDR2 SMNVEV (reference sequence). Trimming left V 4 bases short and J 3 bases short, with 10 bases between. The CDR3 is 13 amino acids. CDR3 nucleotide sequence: TGTGCCAGCAGTTCACCCGACAGCTACGAGCAGTACTTC. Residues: CASSSPDSYEQYF.

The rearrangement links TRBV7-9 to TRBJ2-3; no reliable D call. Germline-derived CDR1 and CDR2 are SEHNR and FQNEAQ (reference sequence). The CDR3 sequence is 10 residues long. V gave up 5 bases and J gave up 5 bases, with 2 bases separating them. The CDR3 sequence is CASSVDTQYF. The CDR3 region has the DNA TGTGCCAGCAGCGTAGATACGCAGTATTTT.

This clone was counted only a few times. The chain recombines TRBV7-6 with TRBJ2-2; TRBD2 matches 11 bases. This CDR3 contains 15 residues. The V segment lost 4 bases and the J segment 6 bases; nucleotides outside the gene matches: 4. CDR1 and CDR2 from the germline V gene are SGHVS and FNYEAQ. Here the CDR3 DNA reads TGTGCCAGCAGCTCAACTAGCGGGAGTTCCGGGGAGCTGTTTTTT. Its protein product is CASSSTSGSSGELFF.

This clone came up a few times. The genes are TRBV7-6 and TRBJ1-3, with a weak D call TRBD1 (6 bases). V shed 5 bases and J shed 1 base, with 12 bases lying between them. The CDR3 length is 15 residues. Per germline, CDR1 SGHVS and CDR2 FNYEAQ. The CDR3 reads CASSPSGTSGNTIYF. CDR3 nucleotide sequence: TGTGCCAGCAGCCCTAGTGGGACATCTGGAAACACCATATATTTT.

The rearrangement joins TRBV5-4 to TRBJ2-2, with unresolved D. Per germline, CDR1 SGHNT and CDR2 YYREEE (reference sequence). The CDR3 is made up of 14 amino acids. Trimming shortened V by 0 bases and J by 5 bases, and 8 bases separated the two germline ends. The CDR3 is CASSLERATGELFF. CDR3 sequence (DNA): TGTGCCAGCAGCTTGGAACGGGCGACCGGGGAGCTGTTTTTT.

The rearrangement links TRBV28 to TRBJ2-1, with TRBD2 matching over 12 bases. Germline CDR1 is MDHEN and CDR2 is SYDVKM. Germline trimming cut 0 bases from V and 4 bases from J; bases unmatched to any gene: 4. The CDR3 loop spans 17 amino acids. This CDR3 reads CASSLWTSGGLYNEQFF. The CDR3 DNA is TGTGCCAGCAGTTTATGGACTAGCGGGGGACTATACAATGAGCAGTTCTTC. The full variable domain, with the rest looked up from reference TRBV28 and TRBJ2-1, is DVKVTQSSRYLVKRTGEKVFLECVQDMDHENMFWYRQDPGLGLRLIYFSYDVKMKEKGDIPEGYSVSREKKERFSLILESASTNQTSMYLCASSLWTSGGLYNEQFFGPGTRLTVL.

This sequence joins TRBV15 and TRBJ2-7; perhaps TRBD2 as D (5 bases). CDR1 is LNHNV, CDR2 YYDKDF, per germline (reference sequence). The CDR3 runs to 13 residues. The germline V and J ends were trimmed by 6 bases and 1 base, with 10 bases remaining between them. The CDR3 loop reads CATSMDSSYEQYF. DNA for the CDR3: TGTGCCACCAGTATGGACTCGTCCTACGAGCAGTACTTC.

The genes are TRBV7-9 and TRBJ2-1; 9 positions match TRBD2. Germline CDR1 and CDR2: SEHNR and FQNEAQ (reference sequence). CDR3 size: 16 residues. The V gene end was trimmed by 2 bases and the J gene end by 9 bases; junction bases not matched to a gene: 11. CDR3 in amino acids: CASSLLAGTGISEQFF. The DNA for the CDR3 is TGTGCCAGCAGCTTACTAGCGGGAACCGGTATTAGTGAGCAGTTCTTC.

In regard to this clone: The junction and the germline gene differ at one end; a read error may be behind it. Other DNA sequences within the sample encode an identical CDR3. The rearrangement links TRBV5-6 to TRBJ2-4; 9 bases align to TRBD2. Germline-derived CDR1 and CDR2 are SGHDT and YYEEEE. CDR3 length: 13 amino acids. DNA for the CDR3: TGCGCCAGCAGCTCCGGGACTAGCTTCATTCAGTACTTC. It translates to CASSSGTSFIQYF.

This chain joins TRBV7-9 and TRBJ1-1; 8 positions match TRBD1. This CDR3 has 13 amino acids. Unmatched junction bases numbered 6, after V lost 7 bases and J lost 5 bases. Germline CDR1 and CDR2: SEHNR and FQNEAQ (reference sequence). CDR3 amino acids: CASIGQGNTEAFF. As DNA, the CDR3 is TGTGCCAGCATCGGACAGGGCAATACTGAAGCTTTCTTT.